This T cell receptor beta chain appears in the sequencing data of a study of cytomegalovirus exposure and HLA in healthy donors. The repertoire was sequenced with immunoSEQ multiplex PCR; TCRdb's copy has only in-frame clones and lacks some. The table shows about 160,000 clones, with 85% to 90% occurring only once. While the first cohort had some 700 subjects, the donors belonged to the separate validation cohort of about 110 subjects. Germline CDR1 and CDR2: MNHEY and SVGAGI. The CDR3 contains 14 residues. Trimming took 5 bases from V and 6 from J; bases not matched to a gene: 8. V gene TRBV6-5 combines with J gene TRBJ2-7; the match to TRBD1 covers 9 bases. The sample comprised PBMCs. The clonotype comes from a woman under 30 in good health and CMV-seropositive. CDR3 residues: CASSQGQGWVEQYF. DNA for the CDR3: TGTGCCAGCAGTCAAGGACAGGGGTGGGTCGAGCAGTACTTC.